The clone carrying this TCR beta chain was counted a few times. The data belong to a study of identical twins. V lost 5 bases and J 7 bases, leaving 23 bases between the germline ends. This CDR3 is built from 16 residues. CDR1 and CDR2 (germline): SEHNR, FQNEAQ (reference sequence). A single record per CDR3 protein comes from TCRdb applying MiXCR to the 5' RACE reads. The table records about 100,000 distinct CDR3 sequences, under 7% of them present only once. The TCR was taken from a woman aged 45-59 years in good health. This chain connects TRBV7-9 to TRBJ1-2, with D unclear. Specimen: memory T cells sorted from blood. The CDR3 spells CASSRNDGPWNSGYTF. CDR3 coding DNA: TGTGCCAGCAGCCGGAACGACGGGCCATGGAATTCTGGCTACACCTTC.